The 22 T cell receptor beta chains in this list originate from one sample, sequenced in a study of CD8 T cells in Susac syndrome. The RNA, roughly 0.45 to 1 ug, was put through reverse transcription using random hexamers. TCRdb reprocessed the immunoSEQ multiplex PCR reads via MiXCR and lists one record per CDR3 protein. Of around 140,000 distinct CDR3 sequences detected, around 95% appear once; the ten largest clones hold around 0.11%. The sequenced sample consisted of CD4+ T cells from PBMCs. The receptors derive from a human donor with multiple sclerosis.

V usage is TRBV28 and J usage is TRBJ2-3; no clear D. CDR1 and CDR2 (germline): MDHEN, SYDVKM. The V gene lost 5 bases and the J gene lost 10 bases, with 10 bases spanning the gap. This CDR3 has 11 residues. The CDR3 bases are TGTGCCAGCAGTCCCGATTTCCCGCAGTATTTT. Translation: CASSPDFPQYF.

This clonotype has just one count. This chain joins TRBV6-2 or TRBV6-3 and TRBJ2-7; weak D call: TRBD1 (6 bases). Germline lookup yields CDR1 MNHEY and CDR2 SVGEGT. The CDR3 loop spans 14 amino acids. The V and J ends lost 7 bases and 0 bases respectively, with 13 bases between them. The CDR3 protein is CASTPMGASYEQYF. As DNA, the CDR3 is TGTGCCAGCACCCCGATGGGGGCCTCCTACGAGCAGTACTTC.

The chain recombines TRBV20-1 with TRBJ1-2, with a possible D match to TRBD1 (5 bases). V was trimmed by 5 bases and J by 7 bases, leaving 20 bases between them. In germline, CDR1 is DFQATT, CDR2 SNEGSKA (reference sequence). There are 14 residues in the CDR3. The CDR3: CSAPHSLGDGGYTF. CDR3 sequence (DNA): TGCAGTGCTCCCCATTCGCTGGGGGACGGTGGCTACACCTTC.

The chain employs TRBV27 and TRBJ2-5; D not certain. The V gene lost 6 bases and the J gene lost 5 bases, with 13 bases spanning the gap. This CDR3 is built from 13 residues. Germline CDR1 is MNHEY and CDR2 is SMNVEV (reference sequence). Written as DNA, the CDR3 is TGTGCCAGCAGGTCTTGGGGTATGGAGACCCAGTACTTC. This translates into CASRSWGMETQYF.

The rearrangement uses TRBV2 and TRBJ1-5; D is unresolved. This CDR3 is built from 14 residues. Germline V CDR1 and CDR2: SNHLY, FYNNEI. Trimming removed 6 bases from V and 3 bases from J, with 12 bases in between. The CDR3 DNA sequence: TGTGCCAGCAGCAAGAGGATTTTCAATCAGCCCCAGCATTTT. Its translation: CASSKRIFNQPQHF.

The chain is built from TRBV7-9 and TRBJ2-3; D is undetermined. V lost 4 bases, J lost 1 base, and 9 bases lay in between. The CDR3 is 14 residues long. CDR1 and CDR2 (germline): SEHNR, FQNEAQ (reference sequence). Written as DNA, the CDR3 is TGTGCCAGCAGCTCTCGACCCCGCACAGATACGCAGTATTTT. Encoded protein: CASSSRPRTDTQYF.

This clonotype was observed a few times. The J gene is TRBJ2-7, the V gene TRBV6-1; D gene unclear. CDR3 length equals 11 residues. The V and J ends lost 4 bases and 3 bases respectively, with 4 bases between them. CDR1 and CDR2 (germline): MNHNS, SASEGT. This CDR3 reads CASSGIYEQYF. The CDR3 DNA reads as TGTGCCAGCAGTGGCATCTACGAGCAGTACTTC.

The DNA of the CDR3 is TGTGCCACCAGTGATTTCGGGGGATACTCCTACAATGAGCAGTTCTTC. The encoded protein is CATSDFGGYSYNEQFF. The J gene is TRBJ2-1, the V gene TRBV24-1; TRBD2 might be the D (6 bases). The V and J ends lost 1 base and 0 bases respectively, with 9 bases between them. CDR3 length equals 16 residues. CDR1 is KGHDR and CDR2 is SFDVKD in the germline V gene.

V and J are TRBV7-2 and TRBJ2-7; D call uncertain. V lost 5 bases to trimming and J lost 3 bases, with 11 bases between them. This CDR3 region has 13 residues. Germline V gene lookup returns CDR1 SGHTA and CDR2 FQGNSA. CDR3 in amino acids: CASSQRVGYEQYF. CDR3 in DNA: TGTGCCAGCAGCCAACGAGTAGGCTACGAGCAGTACTTC. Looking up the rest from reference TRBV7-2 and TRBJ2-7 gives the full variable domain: GAGVSQSPSNKVTEKGKDVELRCDPISGHTALYWYRQSLGQGLEFLIYFQGNSAPDKSGLPSDRFSAERTGGSVSTLTIQRTQQEDSAVYLCASSQRVGYEQYFGPGTRLTVT.

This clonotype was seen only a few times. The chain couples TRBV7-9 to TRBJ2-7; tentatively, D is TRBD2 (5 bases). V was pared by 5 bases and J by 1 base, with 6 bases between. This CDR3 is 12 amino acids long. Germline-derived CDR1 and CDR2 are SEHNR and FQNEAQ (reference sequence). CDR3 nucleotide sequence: TGTGCCAGCAGCCGAGGGTCCTACGAGCAGTACTTC. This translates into CASSRGSYEQYF.

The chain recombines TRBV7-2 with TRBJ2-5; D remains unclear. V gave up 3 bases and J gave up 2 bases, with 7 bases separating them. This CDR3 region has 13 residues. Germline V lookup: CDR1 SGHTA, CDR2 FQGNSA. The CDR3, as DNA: TGTGCCAGCAGCTTCGACCCTCAAGAGACCCAGTACTTC. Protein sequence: CASSFDPQETQYF.

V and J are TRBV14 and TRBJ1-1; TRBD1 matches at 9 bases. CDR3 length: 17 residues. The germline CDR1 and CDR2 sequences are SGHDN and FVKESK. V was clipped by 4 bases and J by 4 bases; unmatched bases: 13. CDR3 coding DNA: TGTGCCAGCAGCCCTGGTTGGACAGGGGCGATTGGCACTGAAGCTTTCTTT. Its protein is CASSPGWTGAIGTEAFF.

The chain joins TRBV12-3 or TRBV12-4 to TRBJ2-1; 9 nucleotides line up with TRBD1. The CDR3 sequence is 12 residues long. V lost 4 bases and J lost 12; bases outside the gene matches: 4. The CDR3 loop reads CASSSMTGGQFF. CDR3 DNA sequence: TGTGCCAGCAGTTCCATGACAGGGGGGCAGTTCTTC.

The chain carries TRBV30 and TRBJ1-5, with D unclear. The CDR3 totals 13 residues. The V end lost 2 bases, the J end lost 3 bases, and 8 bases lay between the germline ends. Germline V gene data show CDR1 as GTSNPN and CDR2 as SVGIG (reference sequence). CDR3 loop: CAWSSGPNQPQHF. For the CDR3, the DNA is TGTGCCTGGAGTTCTGGGCCCAATCAGCCCCAGCATTTT.

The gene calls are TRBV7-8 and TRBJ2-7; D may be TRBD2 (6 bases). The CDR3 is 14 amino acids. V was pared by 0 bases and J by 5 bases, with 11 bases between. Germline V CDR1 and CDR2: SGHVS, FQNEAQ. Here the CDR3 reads CASSLAGGNHEQYF. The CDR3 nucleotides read TGTGCCAGCAGCTTAGCCGGAGGGAACCACGAGCAGTACTTC.

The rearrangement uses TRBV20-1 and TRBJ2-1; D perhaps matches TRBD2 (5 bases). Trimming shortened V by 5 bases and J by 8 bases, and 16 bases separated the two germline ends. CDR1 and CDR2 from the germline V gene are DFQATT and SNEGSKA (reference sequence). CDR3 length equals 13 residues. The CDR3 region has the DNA TGCAGTGCTCCGGACTCGGCGACTTATGAGCAGTTCTTC. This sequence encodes CSAPDSATYEQFF.

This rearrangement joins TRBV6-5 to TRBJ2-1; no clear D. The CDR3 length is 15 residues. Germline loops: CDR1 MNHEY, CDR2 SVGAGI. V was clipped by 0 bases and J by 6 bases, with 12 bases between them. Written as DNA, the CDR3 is TGTGCCAGCAGTTACTCAGGGTTATATGTCAATGAGCAGTTCTTC. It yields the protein CASSYSGLYVNEQFF.

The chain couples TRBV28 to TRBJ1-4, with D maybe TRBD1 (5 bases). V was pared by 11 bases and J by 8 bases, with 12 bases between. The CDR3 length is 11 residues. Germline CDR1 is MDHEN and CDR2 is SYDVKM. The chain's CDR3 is CALQAGEKLFF. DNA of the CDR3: TGTGCCTTACAGGCTGGGGAAAAACTGTTTTTT.

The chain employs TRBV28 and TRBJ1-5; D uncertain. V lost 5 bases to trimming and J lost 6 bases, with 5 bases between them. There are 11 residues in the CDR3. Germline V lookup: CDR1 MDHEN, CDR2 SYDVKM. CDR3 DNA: TGTGCCAGCAGTGCCGCTCAGCCCCAGCATTTT. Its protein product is CASSAAQPQHF.

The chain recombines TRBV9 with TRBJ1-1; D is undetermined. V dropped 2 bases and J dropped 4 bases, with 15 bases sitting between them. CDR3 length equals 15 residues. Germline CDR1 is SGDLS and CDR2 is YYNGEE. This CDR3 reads CASSVTGNAITEAFF. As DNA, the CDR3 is TGTGCCAGCAGCGTTACGGGAAACGCTATCACTGAAGCTTTCTTT.

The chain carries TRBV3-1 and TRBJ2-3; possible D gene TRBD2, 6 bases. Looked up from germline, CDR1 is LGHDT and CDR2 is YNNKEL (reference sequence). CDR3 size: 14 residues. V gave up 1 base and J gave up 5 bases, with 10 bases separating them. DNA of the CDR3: TGTGCCAGCAGCCAAGCGGGTAGCGGAGATACGCAGTATTTT. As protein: CASSQAGSGDTQYF.

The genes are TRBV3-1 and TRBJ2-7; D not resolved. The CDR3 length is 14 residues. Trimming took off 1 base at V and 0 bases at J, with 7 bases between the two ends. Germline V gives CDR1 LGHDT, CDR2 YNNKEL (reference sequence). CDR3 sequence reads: CASSQAWTSYEQYF. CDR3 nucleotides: TGTGCCAGCAGCCAAGCCTGGACCTCCTACGAGCAGTACTTC.